This passage covers 11 T cell receptor beta chains from one sample sequenced in a study of blood T cells in healthy people across ages (dated by TCRdb to the mid-2010s). Libraries were constructed by 5' RACE. Sequencing used an Illumina HiSeq 2500. A second PCR of roughly 7 to 12 cycles was run with a J-beta primer mix and a sample-barcoded 5' primer. TCRdb reran the public reads through fastp at Q25 and MiXCR, keeping productive beta chains. When rows share a CDR3 protein, they turn into one entry using the most common DNA and genes. The sample table shows 1.4 million or so distinct CDR3 sequences, and approximately 42% are seen once. The top ten hold approximately 4.1% of the sample. Sequencing input: blood. The receptor set was obtained from a young woman in good health.

This chain connects TRBV10-3 to TRBJ2-1, with a tentative D call TRBD1 (6 bases). Trimming cost V 2 bases and J 0 bases, with 11 bases left between them. The V gene's germline CDR1 is ENHRY and CDR2 SYGVKD. This CDR3 comprises 16 residues. CDR3 coding DNA: TGTGCCATCAGTGAGCCGGGACAAAGCTCCTACAATGAGCAGTTCTTC. Its translation: CAISEPGQSSYNEQFF.

The chain couples TRBV11-3 to TRBJ2-1; a possible D gene is TRBD2 (5 bases). The germline V gene encodes CDR1 SGHNT and CDR2 YENEEA. The CDR3 consists of 12 residues. V lost 1 base and J 10 bases, leaving 8 bases between the germline ends. This chain's CDR3 is CASSLVREEQFF. The CDR3 DNA reads TGTGCCAGCAGCTTAGTCCGGGAAGAGCAGTTCTTC.

The chain employs TRBV4-3 and TRBJ1-5, with D unclear. In germline, CDR1 is LGHNA, CDR2 YSLEER. V dropped 4 bases and J dropped 9 bases, with 25 bases sitting between them. The CDR3 is 17 residues long. CDR3 sequence reads: CASSPLRFVWREGPQHF. Written as DNA, the CDR3 is TGCGCCAGCAGCCCTTTACGATTTGTTTGGAGGGAAGGGCCCCAGCATTTT.

The CDR3 bases are TGTGCCAGCAGCTTAACTCGGACAGGGAGGCAGAATGAGCAGTACTTC. Amino acid sequence: CASSLTRTGRQNEQYF. The chain employs TRBV7-3 and TRBJ2-5, with 8 bases matching TRBD1. J was trimmed by 11 bases and V by 0 bases; bases with no gene match: 14. The CDR3 sequence is 16 residues long. Germline loops: CDR1 SGHTA, CDR2 FQGTGA.

This chain connects TRBV7-2 to TRBJ1-1; D unclear. Trimming took 6 bases from V and 3 from J, leaving 14 bases between them. Germline values: CDR1 SGHTA, CDR2 FQGNSA. CDR3 size: 14 residues. The CDR3 region is CASRADPSDTEAFF. The CDR3 DNA sequence: TGTGCCAGCAGAGCGGATCCCTCAGACACTGAAGCTTTCTTT.

The genes are TRBV2 and TRBJ2-4; 8 nucleotides align to TRBD1. The germline V gene encodes CDR1 SNHLY and CDR2 FYNNEI. The CDR3 runs 14 residues. With V trimmed by 6 bases and J by 8 bases, 9 bases remained unmatched. The CDR3 DNA reads TGTGCCAGCAGGTCAGGACAGGGAACGCACATTCAGTACTTC. This sequence encodes CASRSGQGTHIQYF.

This clonotype was detected only once. V usage is TRBV30 and J usage is TRBJ2-2; D not certain. Germline V gives CDR1 GTSNPN, CDR2 SVGIG (reference sequence). This CDR3 is built from 11 residues. V lost 7 bases and J lost 7, with 10 bases in between. Written as DNA, the CDR3 is TGTGCCTATCCCAAGCTCGGGGAGCTGTTTTTT. Amino acid sequence: CAYPKLGELFF.

V gene TRBV27 combines with J gene TRBJ2-7; D is possibly TRBD1 (5 bases). V was clipped by 4 bases and J by 0 bases, with 13 bases between them. The CDR3 spans 15 residues. In germline, CDR1 is MNHEY, CDR2 SMNVEV (reference sequence). The CDR3 DNA is TGTGCCAGCAGTTGGGGTTCAGACAGCTCCTACGAGCAGTACTTC. Amino acids: CASSWGSDSSYEQYF.

This clonotype occurred a few times. V usage is TRBV5-1 and J usage is TRBJ2-7; 7 nucleotides line up with TRBD1. With 0 bases clipped from V and 7 bases from J, the junction kept 7 bases outside the gene matches. Germline CDR1 reads SGHRS; CDR2 reads YFSETQ. CDR3 length equals 14 residues. CDR3 sequence reads: CASSLGQGPQEQYF. The CDR3 DNA is TGCGCCAGCAGCTTGGGACAGGGACCGCAGGAGCAGTACTTC.

V and J are TRBV9 and TRBJ2-1; TRBD1 or TRBD2 may be the D gene (6 bases each). V dropped 0 bases and J dropped 8 bases, with 15 bases sitting between them. The CDR3 length is 15 residues. The germline V gene has CDR1 SGDLS and CDR2 YYNGEE. CDR3 sequence reads: CASSVEGGSRHEQFF. CDR3 nucleotides: TGTGCCAGCAGCGTAGAGGGGGGCAGTCGTCATGAGCAGTTCTTC.

This clonotype was counted only a few times. J is TRBJ1-2 and V is TRBV6-1; TRBD1 is a possible D gene (6 bases). CDR1 MNHNS and CDR2 SASEGT come from the germline V gene. V was shortened by 6 bases and J by 0 bases, with 23 bases between the two germline ends. The CDR3 sequence is 18 residues long. Written as DNA, the CDR3 is TGTGCCAGCAGGGATACGACCCGACAGGTTACTTCTAACTATGGCTACACCTTC. Protein sequence: CASRDTTRQVTSNYGYTF.